These 26 T cell receptor beta chains were all obtained from the same sample, sequenced in a study of glioma-infiltrating T cells after dendritic cell vaccination. TCRdb's table, derived via immunoSEQ multiplex PCR, lists solely in-frame clones and lacks some. The table shows approximately 100,000 clones, with 79% occurring only once. This material consisted of blood, taken before dendritic cell vaccination. The receptors derive from a human donor with glioblastoma.

This chain connects TRBV7-6 to TRBJ1-1; possible D gene TRBD1, 6 bases. Trimming left V 5 bases short and J 0 bases short, with 13 bases between. In germline, CDR1 is SGHVS, CDR2 FNYEAQ. This CDR3 spans 15 amino acids. For the CDR3, the DNA is TGTGCCAGCAGCATCCGCAGGGGAATGAACACTGAAGCTTTCTTT. It codes for CASSIRRGMNTEAFF.

The chain is built from TRBV9 and TRBJ2-1; tentatively, D is TRBD1 (5 bases). The CDR3 is 15 amino acids. Germline V gives CDR1 SGDLS, CDR2 YYNGEE. Trimming cost V 0 bases and J 3 bases, with 10 bases left between them. CDR3 in amino acids: CASSVDHQGYNEQFF. The CDR3 DNA is TGTGCCAGCAGCGTAGATCATCAGGGCTACAATGAGCAGTTCTTC.

The chain employs TRBV9 and TRBJ2-7; D not certain. This CDR3 is 15 amino acids long. Trimming cost V 2 bases and J 0 bases, with 12 bases left between them. Germline CDR1 is SGDLS and CDR2 is YYNGEE. CDR3 DNA: TGTGCCAGCAGCGTTCTAGGCGAGAGCTCCTACGAGCAGTACTTC. This gives the protein CASSVLGESSYEQYF.

This chain joins TRBV9 and TRBJ2-3, with 8 bases aligning to TRBD2. Trimming removed 4 bases from V and 5 bases from J; junction bases left unmatched: 6. Germline V gene data show CDR1 as SGDLS and CDR2 as YYNGEE. CDR3 length: 14 amino acids. CDR3 loop: CASSFGLAEDTQYF. The CDR3 nucleotides read TGTGCCAGCAGCTTTGGACTAGCAGAAGATACGCAGTATTTT.

This clone has just a few counts. V is TRBV7-2 and J is TRBJ2-1, with 11 bases identical to TRBD2. J lost 2 bases, V lost 0 bases, and 6 bases had no gene match. This CDR3 region has 18 residues. CDR1 is SGHTA and CDR2 is FQGNSA in the germline V gene. The DNA of the CDR3 is TGTGCCAGCAGCTTAGCGGTAGCGGGAGGGCTCCCCTACAATGAGCAGTTCTTC. This codes for CASSLAVAGGLPYNEQFF. Variable domain in full (rest from reference TRBV7-2 and TRBJ2-1): GAGVSQSPSNKVTEKGKDVELRCDPISGHTALYWYRQSLGQGLEFLIYFQGNSAPDKSGLPSDRFSAERTGGSVSTLTIQRTQQEDSAVYLCASSLAVAGGLPYNEQFFGPGTRLTVL.

In its sample, this clone was seen once. The chain joins TRBV23-1 to TRBJ2-7, with a tentative D call TRBD1 (6 bases). TRBV23-1 falls under the ORF class, with uncertain function. The CDR3 totals 13 residues. V was shortened by 3 bases and J by 3 bases, with 9 bases between the two germline ends. CDR3 nucleotide sequence: TGCGCCAGCAGTCAGGACAGATTCTACGAGCAGTACTTC. Amino acid sequence: CASSQDRFYEQYF.

V is TRBV15 and J is TRBJ2-3; 9 bases are a match to TRBD2. CDR1 and CDR2 (germline): LNHNV, YYDKDF (reference sequence). With 5 bases clipped from V and 3 bases from J, the junction kept 3 bases outside the gene matches. This CDR3 is built from 14 residues. The DNA of the CDR3 is TGTGCCACCAGCCGCGGGGGGGCGACAGATACGCAGTATTTT. Its protein is CATSRGGATDTQYF.

The rearrangement links TRBV7-9 to TRBJ2-6, with 9 positions matching TRBD1. This CDR3 spans 16 amino acids. V shed 6 bases, J shed 0 bases, and the junction held 3 bases outside the gene matches. Germline assignment: CDR1 SEHNR and CDR2 FQNEAQ (reference sequence). The CDR3 sequence is CASRPTGGSGANVLTF. CDR3 sequence (DNA): TGTGCCAGCAGACCGACAGGGGGCTCTGGGGCCAACGTCCTGACTTTC.

This CDR3 is CASSEFRGQPQHF. DNA of the CDR3: TGTGCCAGCAGTGAATTCAGGGGTCAGCCCCAGCATTTT. The J gene is TRBJ1-5, the V gene TRBV6-1, with D maybe TRBD1 (6 bases). This CDR3 is 13 amino acids long. CDR1 is MNHNS, CDR2 SASEGT, per germline. V was trimmed by 2 bases and J by 6 bases, leaving 8 bases between them.

The chain has TRBV5-6 and TRBJ2-1; 8 bases match TRBD1. This CDR3 region has 14 residues. Trimming took 3 bases from V and 6 from J; bases not matched to a gene: 5. Germline values: CDR1 SGHDT, CDR2 YYEEEE. The CDR3 spells CASSWGTGPNEQFF. The CDR3 DNA sequence: TGTGCCAGCAGCTGGGGGACAGGACCCAATGAGCAGTTCTTC.

This clone was detected only a few times. The chain links TRBV6-1 to TRBJ2-4; the D gene is possibly TRBD1 (6 bases). V was clipped by 4 bases and J by 0 bases, with 19 bases between them. CDR3 size: 18 residues. The germline V gene has CDR1 MNHNS and CDR2 SASEGT. CDR3 sequence (DNA): TGTGCCAGCAGTGCCGCAGTTACCGGGACAATAGCCAAAAACATTCAGTACTTC. It specifies CASSAAVTGTIAKNIQYF.

V usage is TRBV9 and J usage is TRBJ1-1; D may be TRBD1 (6 bases). CDR1 and CDR2 (germline): SGDLS, YYNGEE. The CDR3 covers 16 residues. The V and J ends lost 3 bases and 4 bases respectively, with 19 bases between them. Here the CDR3 reads CASSDHLGGASTEAFF. Here the CDR3 DNA reads TGTGCCAGCAGCGACCACCTCGGGGGGGCGTCCACTGAAGCTTTCTTT.

The V and J genes are TRBV28 and TRBJ2-7; D gene uncertain. CDR1 and CDR2 from the germline V gene are MDHEN and SYDVKM. The V end lost 5 bases, the J end lost 3 bases, and 8 bases lay between the germline ends. The CDR3 consists of 12 residues. Here the CDR3 reads CASSPPVYEQYF. The CDR3 nucleotides are TGTGCCAGCAGTCCTCCTGTCTACGAGCAGTACTTC.

This clone is a singleton in its sample. The genes are TRBV6-5 and TRBJ2-7; 9 nucleotides line up with TRBD2. Unmatched junction bases numbered 3, after V lost 0 bases and J lost 0 bases. CDR3 length: 16 amino acids. CDR1 MNHEY and CDR2 SVGAGI come from the germline V gene. The CDR3 spells CASSYSSGGSSYEQYF. For the CDR3, the DNA is TGTGCCAGCAGTTACTCTAGCGGGGGCAGCTCCTACGAGCAGTACTTC.

This chain joins TRBV2 and TRBJ1-2; 7 bases align to TRBD1. The germline gives CDR1 SNHLY, CDR2 FYNNEI. V shed 7 bases and J 2 bases; nucleotides not matched to a gene: 13. The CDR3 is 16 amino acids. The CDR3 protein is CASTNGPSTGNYGYTF. CDR3 nucleotides: TGTGCCAGCACCAACGGCCCATCGACAGGGAACTATGGCTACACCTTC.

This clone was counted a few times. DNA for the CDR3: TGTGCCAGCAGTGAAGCTGAAGAGGGCACTGAAGCTTTCTTT. Amino acids: CASSEAEEGTEAFF. This sequence joins TRBV6-1 and TRBJ1-1, with D unclear. Deletions cut 0 bases from V and 4 bases from J, with 9 bases between. CDR1 is MNHNS and CDR2 is SASEGT in the germline V gene. The CDR3 contains 14 residues.

The gene calls are TRBV28 and TRBJ1-4; 7 bases line up with TRBD1. This CDR3 contains 12 residues. V was clipped by 8 bases and J by 7 bases; unmatched bases: 4. The germline gives CDR1 MDHEN, CDR2 SYDVKM. CDR3 loop: CASQQGIEKLFF. CDR3 bases: TGTGCCAGCCAACAGGGGATTGAAAAACTGTTTTTT.

The rearrangement joins TRBV10-3 to TRBJ2-2; 7 nucleotides agree with TRBD1. In germline, CDR1 is ENHRY, CDR2 SYGVKD. The CDR3 extends over 15 amino acids. Trimming took 0 bases from V and 7 from J; bases not matched to a gene: 5. The CDR3 here is CAISESTGAGGELFF. The CDR3 DNA sequence: TGTGCCATCAGTGAGTCTACAGGGGCTGGCGGGGAGCTGTTTTTT.

This sequence joins TRBV7-3 and TRBJ2-2; 15 bases are shared with TRBD2. The CDR3 covers 18 residues. Germline CDR1 is SGHTA and CDR2 is FQGTGA. The V gene end was trimmed by 5 bases and the J gene end by 4 bases; junction bases not matched to a gene: 8. In nucleotides, the CDR3 is TGTGCCAGCAGCCCCTGGACTAGCGGGGGGGTGCCCACCGGGGAGCTGTTTTTT. Residues: CASSPWTSGGVPTGELFF.

This clone occurred once. CDR3 DNA sequence: TGTGCCAGCAGGGAGGGACTAGCTAGGGGCGAGCAGTACTTC. This translates into CASREGLARGEQYF. The rearrangement links TRBV6-5 to TRBJ2-7; 9 bases align to TRBD2. V dropped 6 bases and J dropped 6; count of bases not matched to a gene: 9. The CDR3 consists of 14 residues. CDR1 is MNHEY, CDR2 SVGAGI, per germline.

The CDR3 loop reads CASTLAGASTDTQYF. The CDR3 DNA reads TGCGCCAGCACCTTAGCGGGGGCTAGCACAGATACGCAGTATTTT. This rearrangement joins TRBV5-1 to TRBJ2-3; 9 bases fit TRBD2. From germline, CDR1 is SGHRS and CDR2 YFSETQ. This CDR3 contains 15 residues. The V gene end was trimmed by 6 bases and the J gene end by 0 bases; junction bases not matched to a gene: 5.

This rearrangement joins TRBV5-5 to TRBJ1-1; perhaps TRBD1 as D (5 bases). The CDR3 loop spans 14 amino acids. In germline, CDR1 is SGHKS, CDR2 YYEKEE (reference sequence). V lost 2 bases to trimming and J lost 1 base, with 9 bases between them. CDR3 protein: CASSFGAANTEAFF. The CDR3 DNA reads as TGTGCCAGCAGCTTTGGGGCAGCGAACACTGAAGCTTTCTTT.

This clone was found a few times. The V and J genes are TRBV12-5 and TRBJ1-1, with a tentative D call TRBD1 (5 bases). CDR3 length: 12 amino acids. Per germline, CDR1 LGHNT and CDR2 FRNRAP. The V end lost 6 bases, the J end lost 5 bases, and 10 bases lay between the germline ends. In DNA, the CDR3 is TGTGCTAGTGGCTGGGGCCTTACTGAAGCTTTCTTT. Protein: CASGWGLTEAFF.

The chain joins TRBV5-6 to TRBJ2-2; 8 bases map to TRBD2. The CDR3 spans 18 residues. Germline V gene data show CDR1 as SGHDT and CDR2 as YYEEEE. With 2 bases clipped from V and 0 bases from J, the junction kept 9 bases outside the gene matches. DNA of the CDR3: TGTGCCAGCAGCTTTGGACCTCGGGGGGGCTCGAACACCGGGGAGCTGTTTTTT. This gives the protein CASSFGPRGGSNTGELFF.

The chain joins TRBV19 to TRBJ2-3, with 7 nucleotides matching TRBD2. The CDR3 is made up of 12 amino acids. Trimming at V came to 6 bases and at J to 7 bases, leaving 4 bases not matched to a gene. Looked up from germline, CDR1 is LNHDA and CDR2 is SQIVND (reference sequence). Here the CDR3 DNA reads TGTGCCAGTAGAGCTAGCGGATATACGCAGTATTTT. Translation: CASRASGYTQYF.

V usage is TRBV30 and J usage is TRBJ1-1; 9 bases align to TRBD1. The CDR3 is 13 amino acids. Losses at the gene ends were 1 base for V and 10 bases for J; bases not matched to a gene: 7. Germline CDR1 GTSNPN, CDR2 SVGIG (reference sequence). The CDR3, as DNA: TGTGCCTGGAGTGAGTCGACAGGGGGAAGAGCTTTCTTT. It yields the protein CAWSESTGGRAFF.